This T cell receptor beta chain was recovered during a study of ipilimumab plus nivolumab after autologous stem cell transplantation. The wider study: Both relapsed and primary refractory DLBCL were included.

Method: immunoSEQ multiplex PCR; TCRdb's copy keeps in-frame clones and lacks some. The sample has 10,000 to 15,000 clones, around three quarters seen once. This clone showed up just once. Germline-derived CDR1 and CDR2 are SGHRS and YFSETQ. V was pared by 0 bases and J by 4 bases, with 5 bases between. The CDR3 runs to 13 residues. Ipilimumab, 1 mg/kg, started 14 to 28 days after autologous transplant. Through week 26, nivolumab 3 mg/kg IV was given weeks 1, 4, 7, 10, then biweekly. The clonotype comes from a male donor with diffuse large B-cell lymphoma. The chain recombines TRBV5-1 with TRBJ1-5; D is unresolved. The sample was PBMCs, taken in a trial of ipilimumab plus nivolumab as post-transplant consolidation. The CDR3 spells CASSLGENQPQHF. CDR3 DNA: TGCGCCAGCAGCTTGGGGGAGAATCAGCCCCAGCATTTT. The entire variable domain, with the rest obtained from reference TRBV5-1 and TRBJ1-5, is as follows: KAGVTQTPRYLIKTRGQQVTLSCSPISGHRSVSWYQQTPGQGLQFLFEYFSETQRNKGNFPGRFSGRQFSNSRSEMNVSTLELGDSALYLCASSLGENQPQHFGDGTRLSIL.